This T cell receptor (beta chain) was observed in a study of blood T cell repertoires in COVID-19. In the authors' workflow: From reference gene primer amplification, estimates of nucleated cell counts were derived. Clones were sequenced by immunoSEQ multiplex PCR, and TCRdb holds only the in-frame ones, with some missing. The V and J calls and the clone size are those of that table, but D and trimming were determined from the DNA. The sample has roughly 400,000 clones; roughly 88% are singletons. The germline CDR1 and CDR2 sequences are SGHVS and FQNEAQ. The CDR3 spans 16 residues. Deletions cut 2 bases from V and 4 bases from J, with 15 bases between. Clinical histories supplied by participants themselves formed the basis of cohort assignment.

The TCR sequence derives from a woman younger than 35 who had been exposed to COVID-19. Sequencing was carried out using PBMCs or T cells enriched from blood (not recorded which). This chain links TRBV7-8 with TRBJ1-3; D possibly corresponds to TRBD1 (5 bases). The CDR3 spells CASSLYSGGTGNTIYF. The CDR3, as DNA: TGTGCCAGCAGCTTATATAGCGGGGGTACCGGAAACACCATATATTTT. Combining the CDR3 with reference TRBV7-8 and TRBJ1-3 gives the whole variable domain GAGVSQSPRYKVAKRGQDVALRCDPISGHVSLFWYQQALGQGPEFLTYFQNEAQLDKSGLPSDRFFAERPEGSVSTLKIQRTQQEDSAVYLCASSLYSGGTGNTIYFGEGSWLTVV.